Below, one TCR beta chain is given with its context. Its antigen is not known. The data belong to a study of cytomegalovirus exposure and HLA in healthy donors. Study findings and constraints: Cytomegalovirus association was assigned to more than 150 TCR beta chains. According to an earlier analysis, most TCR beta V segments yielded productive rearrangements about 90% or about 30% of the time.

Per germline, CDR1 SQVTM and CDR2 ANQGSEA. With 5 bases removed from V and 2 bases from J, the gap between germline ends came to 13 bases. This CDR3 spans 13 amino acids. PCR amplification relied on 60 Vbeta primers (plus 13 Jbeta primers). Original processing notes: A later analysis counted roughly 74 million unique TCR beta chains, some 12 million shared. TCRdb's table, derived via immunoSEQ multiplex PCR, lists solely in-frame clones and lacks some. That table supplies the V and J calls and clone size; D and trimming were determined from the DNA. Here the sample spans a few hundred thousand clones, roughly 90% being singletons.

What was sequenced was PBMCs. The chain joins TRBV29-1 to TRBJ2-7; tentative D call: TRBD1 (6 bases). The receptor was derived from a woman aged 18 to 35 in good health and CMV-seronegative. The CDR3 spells CSVSPTGTYEQYF. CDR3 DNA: TGCAGCGTTTCTCCGACAGGTACCTACGAGCAGTACTTC.